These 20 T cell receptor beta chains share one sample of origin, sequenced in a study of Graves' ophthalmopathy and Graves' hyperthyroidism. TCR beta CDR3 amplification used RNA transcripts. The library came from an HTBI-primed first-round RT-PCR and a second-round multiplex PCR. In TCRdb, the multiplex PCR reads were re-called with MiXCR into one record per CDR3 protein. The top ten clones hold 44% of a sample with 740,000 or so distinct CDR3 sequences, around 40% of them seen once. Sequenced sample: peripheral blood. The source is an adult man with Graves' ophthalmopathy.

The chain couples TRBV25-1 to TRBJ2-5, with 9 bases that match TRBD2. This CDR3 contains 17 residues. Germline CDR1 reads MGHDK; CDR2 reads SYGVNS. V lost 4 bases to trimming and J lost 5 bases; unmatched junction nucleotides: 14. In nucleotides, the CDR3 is TGTGCCAGCAGTGCTAGTCGGGCTAGCGGGATGGCGGAGACCCAGTACTTC. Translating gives CASSASRASGMAETQYF.

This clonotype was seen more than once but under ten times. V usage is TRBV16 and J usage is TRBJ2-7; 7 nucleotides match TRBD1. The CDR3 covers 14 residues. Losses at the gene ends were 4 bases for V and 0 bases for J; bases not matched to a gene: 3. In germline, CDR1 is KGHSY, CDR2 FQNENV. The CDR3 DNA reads TGTGCCAGCAGCCGCCGGACAGGCTCCTACGAGCAGTACTTC. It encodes CASSRRTGSYEQYF. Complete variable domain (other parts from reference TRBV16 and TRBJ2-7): GEEVAQTPKHLVRGEGQKAKLYCAPIKGHSYVFWYQQVLKNEFKFLISFQNENVFDETGMPKERFSAKCLPNSPCSLEIQATKLEDSAVYFCASSRRTGSYEQYFGPGTRLTVT.

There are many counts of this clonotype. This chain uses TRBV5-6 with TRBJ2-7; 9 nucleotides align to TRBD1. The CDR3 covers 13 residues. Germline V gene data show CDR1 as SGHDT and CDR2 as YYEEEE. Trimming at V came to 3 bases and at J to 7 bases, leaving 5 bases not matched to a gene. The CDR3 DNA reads TGTGCCAGCAGCTGGGACAGGGCTGAGGAGCAGTACTTC. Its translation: CASSWDRAEEQYF.

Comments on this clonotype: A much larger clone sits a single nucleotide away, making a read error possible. Here the CDR3 reads CASNLPGQGKYGHTF. The CDR3 region has the DNA TGTGCCTCTAACCTCCCGGGACAGGGGAAGTATGGCCACACCTTC. The rearrangement joins TRBV19 to TRBJ1-2; 10 bases line up with TRBD1. This CDR3 spans 15 amino acids. Germline CDR1 reads LNHDA; CDR2 reads SQIVND (reference sequence).

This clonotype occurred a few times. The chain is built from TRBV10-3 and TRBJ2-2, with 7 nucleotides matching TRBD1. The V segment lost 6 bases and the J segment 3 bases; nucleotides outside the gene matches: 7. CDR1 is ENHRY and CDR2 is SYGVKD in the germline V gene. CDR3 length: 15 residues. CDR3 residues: CAIRVTGLHTGELFF. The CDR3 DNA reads TGTGCCATCAGAGTGACAGGGTTGCACACCGGGGAGCTGTTTTTT.

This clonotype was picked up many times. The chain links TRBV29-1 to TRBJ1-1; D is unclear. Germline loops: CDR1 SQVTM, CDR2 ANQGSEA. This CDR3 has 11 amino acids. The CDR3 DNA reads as TGCGGACGCTTACGCGGCACTGAAGCTTTCTTT. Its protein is CGRLRGTEAFF.

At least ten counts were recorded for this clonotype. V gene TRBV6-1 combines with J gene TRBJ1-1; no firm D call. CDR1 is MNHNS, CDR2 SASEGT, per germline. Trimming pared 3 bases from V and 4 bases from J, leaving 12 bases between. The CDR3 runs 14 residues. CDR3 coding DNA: TGTGCCAGCAGTGACCGACGCGTAGGCACTGAAGCTTTCTTT. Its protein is CASSDRRVGTEAFF.

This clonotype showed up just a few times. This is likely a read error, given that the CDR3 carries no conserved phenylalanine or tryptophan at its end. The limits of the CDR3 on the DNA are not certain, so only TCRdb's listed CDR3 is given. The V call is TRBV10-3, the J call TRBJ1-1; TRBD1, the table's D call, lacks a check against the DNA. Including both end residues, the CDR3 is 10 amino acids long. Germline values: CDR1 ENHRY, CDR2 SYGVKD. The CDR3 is CAIKRTGANY.

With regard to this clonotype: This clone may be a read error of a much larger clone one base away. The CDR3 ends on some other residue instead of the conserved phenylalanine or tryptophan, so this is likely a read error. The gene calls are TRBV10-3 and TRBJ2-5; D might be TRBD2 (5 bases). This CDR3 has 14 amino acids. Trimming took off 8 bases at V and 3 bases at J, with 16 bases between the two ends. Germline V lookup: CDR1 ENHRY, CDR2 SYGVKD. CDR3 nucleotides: TGTGCCATCGGCCCACCGGGGTCCGAAGAGACCCAGTACCTC. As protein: CAIGPPGSEETQYL.

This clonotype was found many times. The CDR3 sequence: CSVETGSGYTF. CDR3 sequence (DNA): TGCAGCGTTGAGACAGGGTCTGGCTACACCTTC. The genes are TRBV29-1 and TRBJ1-2, with 7 bases lining up with TRBD1. Germline values: CDR1 SQVTM, CDR2 ANQGSEA. V shed 3 bases and J 7 bases; nucleotides not matched to a gene: 2. The CDR3 runs 11 residues.

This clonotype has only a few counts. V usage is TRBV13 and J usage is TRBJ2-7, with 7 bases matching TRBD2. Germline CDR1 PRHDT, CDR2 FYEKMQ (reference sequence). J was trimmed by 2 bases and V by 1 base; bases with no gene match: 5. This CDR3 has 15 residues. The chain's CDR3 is CASSLENGRPYEQYF. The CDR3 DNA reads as TGTGCCAGCAGCTTAGAAAACGGGAGGCCCTACGAGCAGTACTTC.

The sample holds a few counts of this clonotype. The CDR3 region is CASSLDRDRGLEAFF. The CDR3 DNA is TGTGCCAGCAGCTTGGACCGGGACAGGGGCCTAGAAGCTTTCTTT. The rearrangement joins TRBV5-8 to TRBJ1-1; 10 bases are shared with TRBD1. Germline V gene lookup returns CDR1 SGHTS and CDR2 YDEGEE. The CDR3 spans 15 residues. V trimming: 0 bases; J trimming: 8 bases; junction bases outside the gene matches: 7.

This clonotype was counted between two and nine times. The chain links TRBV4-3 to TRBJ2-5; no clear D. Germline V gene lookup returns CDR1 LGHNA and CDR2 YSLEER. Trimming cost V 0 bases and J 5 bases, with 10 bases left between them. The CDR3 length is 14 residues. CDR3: CASSQDHDFETQYF. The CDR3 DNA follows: TGCGCCAGCAGCCAAGATCATGATTTCGAGACCCAGTACTTC.

The CDR3 here is CASSAQTGLMNTEAFF. CDR3 bases: TGTGCCAGCAGTGCCCAAACGGGACTGATGAACACTGAAGCTTTCTTT. The V and J genes are TRBV27 and TRBJ1-1; a weak D match, TRBD1 (5 bases). Germline V gives CDR1 MNHEY, CDR2 SMNVEV (reference sequence). V lost 5 bases to trimming and J lost 0 bases, with 16 bases between them. The CDR3 sequence is 16 residues long.

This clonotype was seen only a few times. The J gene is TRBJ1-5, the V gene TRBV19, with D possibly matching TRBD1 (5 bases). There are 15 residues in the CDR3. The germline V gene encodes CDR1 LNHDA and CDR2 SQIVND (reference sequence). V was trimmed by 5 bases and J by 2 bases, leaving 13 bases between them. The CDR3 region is CASSRVLQGNQPQHF. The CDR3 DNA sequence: TGTGCCAGTAGTCGAGTCCTACAGGGCAATCAGCCCCAGCATTTT.

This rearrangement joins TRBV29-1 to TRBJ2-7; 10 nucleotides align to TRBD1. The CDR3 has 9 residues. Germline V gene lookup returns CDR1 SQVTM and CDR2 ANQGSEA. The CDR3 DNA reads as TGCAGTGAAGGGACAGGGGAGTACTTC. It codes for CSEGTGEYF.

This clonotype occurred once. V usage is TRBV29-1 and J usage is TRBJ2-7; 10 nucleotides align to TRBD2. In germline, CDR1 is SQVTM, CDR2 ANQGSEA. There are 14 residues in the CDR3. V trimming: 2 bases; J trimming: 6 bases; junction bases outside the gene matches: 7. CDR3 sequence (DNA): TGCAGCGTTGAAACGTCTAGCGGGAGTTCCGAGCAGTACTTC. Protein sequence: CSVETSSGSSEQYF.

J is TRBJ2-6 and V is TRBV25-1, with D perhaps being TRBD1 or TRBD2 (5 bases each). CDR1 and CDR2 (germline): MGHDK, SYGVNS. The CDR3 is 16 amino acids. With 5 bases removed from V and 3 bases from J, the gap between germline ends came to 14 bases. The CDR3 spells CASSRSGAGGANVLTF. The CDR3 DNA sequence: TGTGCCAGCAGTCGCTCCGGGGCTGGTGGGGCCAACGTCCTGACTTTC.

The CDR3 sequence: CASSLVPSGRKWDEQFF. CDR3 bases: TGTGCCAGCAGCTTAGTCCCTAGCGGGAGGAAGTGGGATGAGCAGTTCTTC. The chain recombines TRBV7-9 with TRBJ2-7; 11 nucleotides line up with TRBD2. The J call may be incorrect, as the DNA end agrees better with TRBJ2-1. The CDR3 sequence is 17 residues long. The germline gives CDR1 SEHNR, CDR2 FQNEAQ (reference sequence).

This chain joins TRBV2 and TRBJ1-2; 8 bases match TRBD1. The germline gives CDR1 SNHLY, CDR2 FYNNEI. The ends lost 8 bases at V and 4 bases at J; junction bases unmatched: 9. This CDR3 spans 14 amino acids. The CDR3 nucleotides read TGTGCCAGCCACAGGGGGGATCAGCCCTATGGCTACACCTTC. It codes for CASHRGDQPYGYTF. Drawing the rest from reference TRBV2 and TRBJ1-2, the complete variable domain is EPEVTQTPSHQVTQMGQEVILRCVPISNHLYFYWYRQILGQKVEFLVSFYNNEISEKSEIFDDQFSVERPDGSNFTLKIRSTKLEDSAMYFCASHRGDQPYGYTFGSGTRLTVV.